The 16 T cell receptor beta chains below come from one sample, sequenced in a study of shared clonotypes between healthy human individuals. Profiled with immunoSEQ multiplex PCR; TCRdb holds only in-frame clones, not every one. The data show approximately 710,000 clones, 90% seen once. The sequencing input was memory CD8+ T cells from PBMCs. Subset of the sample: CD45RO+ cells pooled with CCR7-negative TemRA cells. The source of these receptors is a man between 18 and 29 years old in good health. Some clones in this sample may be carry-over from other donors' samples.

In this sample, this clone turned up a few times. Possible read error: a much larger clone is one base away. Other DNA sequences within the sample encode an identical CDR3. This chain connects TRBV28 to TRBJ1-1; no clear D. Germline V CDR1 and CDR2: MDHEN, SYDVKM. This CDR3 spans 12 amino acids. Trimming removed 3 bases from V and 5 bases from J, with 7 bases in between. In DNA, the CDR3 is TGTGCCAGCAGTTTCGAGGTGACTGAAGCTTTCTTT. Amino acid sequence: CASSFEVTEAFF. The full variable domain, its missing parts supplied by reference TRBV28 and TRBJ1-1, is DVKVTQSSRYLVKRTGEKVFLECVQDMDHENMFWYRQDPGLGLRLIYFSYDVKMKEKGDIPEGYSVSREKKERFSLILESASTNQTSMYLCASSFEVTEAFFGQGTRLTVV.

This chain uses TRBV9 with TRBJ2-1, with 8 bases aligning to TRBD2. Germline CDR1 is SGDLS and CDR2 is YYNGEE. The CDR3 consists of 18 residues. Trimming at V came to 4 bases and at J to 1 base, leaving 13 bases not matched to a gene. The CDR3 loop is CASSPPAMAGGSYNEQFF. Here the CDR3 DNA reads TGTGCCAGCAGCCCCCCGGCGATGGCGGGGGGTTCCTACAATGAGCAGTTCTTC.

DNA of the CDR3: TGTGCCAGCACCGAGGGGAATGAGCAGTTCTTC. Amino acids: CASTEGNEQFF. The chain uses TRBV27 and TRBJ2-1; D might be TRBD1 or TRBD2, each matching 5 bases. Per the germline V gene, CDR1 is MNHEY and CDR2 is SMNVEV (reference sequence). The V end was cut by 7 bases, the J end by 7 bases, with 8 bases between. The CDR3 sequence is 11 residues long.

Regarding this clone: This specimen includes other DNA sequences encoding the same CDR3. The chain joins TRBV19 to TRBJ2-7; D is possibly TRBD2 (6 bases). The V and J ends lost 3 bases and 2 bases respectively, with 11 bases between them. CDR1 is LNHDA, CDR2 SQIVND, per germline (reference sequence). This CDR3 is built from 14 residues. The CDR3 here is CASSIGRGAYEQYF. The CDR3 DNA reads as TGTGCCAGTAGTATTGGGCGGGGAGCCTACGAGCAGTACTTC.

The chain is built from TRBV11-2 and TRBJ2-2; the match to TRBD2 covers 9 bases. V shed 5 bases, J shed 7 bases, and the junction held 11 bases outside the gene matches. CDR1 is SGHAT, CDR2 FQNNGV, per germline. The CDR3 consists of 16 residues. The DNA of the CDR3 is TGTGCCAGCAGCCCCCTCCGCGGGAGGGCCTTCGGGGAGCTGTTTTTT. Encoded protein: CASSPLRGRAFGELFF.

The chain uses TRBV9 and TRBJ1-2; D possibly corresponds to TRBD1 (5 bases). Germline V gene sequence: CDR1 SGDLS, CDR2 YYNGEE. This CDR3 is 17 amino acids long. Trimming shortened V by 0 bases and J by 4 bases, and 19 bases separated the two germline ends. The CDR3 nucleotides read TGTGCCAGCAGCGTAGCTCGGCAGGGACTAGACCTCTATGGCTACACCTTC. The encoded protein is CASSVARQGLDLYGYTF.

The gene calls are TRBV19 and TRBJ1-1; 8 bases are shared with TRBD1. The CDR3 totals 15 residues. Germline lookup yields CDR1 LNHDA and CDR2 SQIVND (reference sequence). The ends lost 7 bases at V and 3 bases at J; junction bases unmatched: 10. CDR3 protein: CASILADREDTEAFF. The CDR3 bases are TGTGCCAGTATCCTAGCGGACAGGGAGGACACTGAAGCTTTCTTT.

This clone was seen a single time. This rearrangement joins TRBV13 to TRBJ2-6; a possible D gene is TRBD1 (6 bases). This CDR3 has 17 residues. Germline V gives CDR1 PRHDT, CDR2 FYEKMQ (reference sequence). The V and J ends lost 2 bases and 1 base respectively, with 12 bases between them. CDR3 nucleotides: TGTGCCAGCAGCTTATTGAAAGGGGGATCTGGGGCCAACGTCCTGACTTTC. It yields the protein CASSLLKGGSGANVLTF.

This chain links TRBV4-3 with TRBJ2-2; D unresolved. Trimming took 4 bases from V and 0 from J, leaving 15 bases between them. CDR1 and CDR2 (germline): LGHNA, YSLEER. CDR3 size: 17 residues. The CDR3 coding sequence is TGCGCCAGCAGCCCCTCTAAACAGATCGCGAACACCGGGGAGCTGTTTTTT. Amino acids: CASSPSKQIANTGELFF.

The chain is built from TRBV9 and TRBJ2-1; D may match TRBD1 or TRBD2 (5 bases each). Between the trimmed V and J ends, which lost 2 bases and 4 bases, there was a span of 10 bases. The CDR3 has 14 residues. Germline V lookup: CDR1 SGDLS, CDR2 YYNGEE. CDR3 residues: CASSVGVGYNEQFF. The DNA of the CDR3 is TGTGCCAGCAGCGTGGGGGTTGGATACAATGAGCAGTTCTTC.

The chain employs TRBV4-3 and TRBJ2-5, with D tentatively TRBD1 or TRBD2 (5 bases each). CDR3 size: 14 residues. Trimming shortened V by 0 bases and J by 4 bases, and 9 bases separated the two germline ends. Germline-derived CDR1 and CDR2 are LGHNA and YSLEER. The CDR3 loop is CASSQDSGRETQYF. The CDR3 nucleotides read TGCGCCAGCAGCCAAGATTCAGGGAGAGAGACCCAGTACTTC.

This chain joins TRBV7-9 and TRBJ2-1; TRBD1 aligns across 8 bases. This CDR3 is 19 amino acids long. Per germline, CDR1 SEHNR and CDR2 FQNEAQ (reference sequence). Germline trimming cut 5 bases from V and 3 bases from J; bases unmatched to any gene: 18. Written as DNA, the CDR3 is TGTGCCAGCAGCGACAGCCGCCGACTGGGACAGGCCTACTACAATGAGCAGTTCTTC. Its translation is CASSDSRRLGQAYYNEQFF.

Only one count was recorded for this clone. The chain has TRBV10-3 and TRBJ1-2; no reliable D call. The length of the CDR3 is 17 residues. Germline CDR1 and CDR2: ENHRY and SYGVKD. Trimming removed 7 bases at V and 4 bases at J, with 25 bases between. The CDR3 DNA reads as TGTGCCATCAACCGGCGGGAGCCAAGGTCGGTACCCTATGGCTACACCTTC. This translates into CAINRREPRSVPYGYTF.

This clone was counted a single time. The genes are TRBV7-2 and TRBJ2-5; D tentatively fits TRBD1 or TRBD2 (6 bases each). Trimming stripped 5 bases from V and 4 bases from J, with 14 bases between. Germline CDR1 SGHTA, CDR2 FQGNSA. The CDR3 covers 14 residues. CDR3 nucleotide sequence: TGTGCCAGCAGCCTGGTCGGGGGCGGAGAGACCCAGTACTTC. Translating it yields CASSLVGGGETQYF.

CDR3 amino acids: CASSSAHGQFSSTDTQYF. The CDR3 coding sequence is TGTGCCAGCAGCTCAGCCCACGGACAGTTCTCTAGCACAGATACGCAGTATTTT. V gene TRBV7-9 combines with J gene TRBJ2-3; weak D call: TRBD1 (6 bases). Trimming took 4 bases from V and 0 from J, leaving 20 bases between them. Germline loops: CDR1 SEHNR, CDR2 FQNEAQ (reference sequence). This CDR3 is built from 18 residues.

This chain uses TRBV27 with TRBJ1-4; TRBD1 matches 7 bases. Germline V gives CDR1 MNHEY, CDR2 SMNVEV (reference sequence). Trimming cost V 8 bases and J 8 bases; bases outside gene matches: 11. The CDR3 is 14 amino acids. This CDR3 is CASGPRTGGEKLFF. DNA of the CDR3: TGTGCCAGCGGACCACGGACAGGAGGCGAAAAACTGTTTTTT.